Shown below are 20 T cell receptor beta chains from a single sample sequenced in a study of Graves' ophthalmopathy and Graves' hyperthyroidism (dated by TCRdb to between 2018 and 2020). Instrument on record: Illumina HiSeq 2000. For repertoire sequencing, TCR beta CDR3 regions were amplified from RNA transcripts. HTBI primers and the Qiagen OneStep RT-PCR kit were used in a first-round RT-PCR, which was followed by a second-round multiplex PCR, size selection and purification. In TCRdb, the public reads were trimmed at Q25 with fastp and aligned with MiXCR, with productive beta chains retained. Each record represents a unique CDR3 protein, reported with the most common genes and DNA among its rows. Counted in this sample were about 200,000 distinct CDR3 sequences; approximately 29% of them appeared once. The ten largest clones represent around 10% of the sample. The sample consisted of peripheral blood. These receptors all stem from a man in his forties or fifties with Graves' ophthalmopathy. Donor details come from another sample of the same person, matched by shared clones.

This clonotype was counted a few times. This rearrangement joins TRBV28 to TRBJ1-2, with D unresolved. The CDR3 runs 15 residues. Germline-derived CDR1 and CDR2 are MDHEN and SYDVKM. The V end was cut by 6 bases, the J end by 0 bases, with 14 bases between. CDR3 residues: CASRSNGASNYGYTF. DNA for the CDR3: TGTGCCAGCAGATCGAACGGTGCGTCTAACTATGGCTACACCTTC.

This clonotype has at least ten counts. The chain couples TRBV6-2 or TRBV6-3 to TRBJ2-5, with 7 bases lining up with TRBD2. Trimming at V came to 6 bases and at J to 0 bases, leaving 7 bases not matched to a gene. Per germline, CDR1 MNHEY and CDR2 SVGEGT. The CDR3 has 15 amino acids. This CDR3 is CASSKASGYQETQYF. DNA for the CDR3: TGTGCCAGCAGCAAGGCTAGCGGTTACCAAGAGACCCAGTACTTC.

This clonotype was counted ten times or more. The chain links TRBV6-2 or TRBV6-3 to TRBJ1-5; D gene uncertain. From germline, CDR1 is MNHEY and CDR2 SVGEGT. V was clipped by 2 bases and J by 4 bases, with 9 bases between them. The CDR3 totals 14 residues. CDR3 nucleotides: TGTGCCAGCAGTTACCTACGGGCGAATCAGCCCCAGCATTTT. Protein: CASSYLRANQPQHF.

This clonotype occurred many times. The V and J genes are TRBV27 and TRBJ2-7, with D possibly matching TRBD1 (5 bases). Germline CDR1 MNHEY, CDR2 SMNVEV (reference sequence). V gave up 2 bases and J gave up 5 bases, with 10 bases separating them. This CDR3 spans 13 amino acids. The CDR3 protein is CASSLGPGNEQYF. The CDR3 DNA reads as TGTGCCAGCAGTTTAGGTCCAGGGAACGAGCAGTACTTC.

This clonotype has a count of ten or more. The chain couples TRBV28 to TRBJ2-5, with TRBD1 identical over 7 bases. CDR3 size: 16 residues. The junction had 11 bases not matched to a gene; V was cut back by 3 bases and J by 4 bases. The germline V gene encodes CDR1 MDHEN and CDR2 SYDVKM. CDR3: CASSLGVRDSGETQYF. The CDR3 coding sequence is TGTGCCAGCAGTTTGGGGGTCCGGGACAGCGGAGAGACCCAGTACTTC.

This clonotype was counted ten times or more. The V call is TRBV6-1, the J call TRBJ2-7; no clear D. Deletions cut 4 bases from V and 6 bases from J, with 10 bases between. Germline V gene data show CDR1 as MNHNS and CDR2 as SASEGT. The length of the CDR3 is 12 residues. CDR3 protein: CASSAELGEQYF. The DNA for the CDR3 is TGTGCCAGCAGTGCGGAACTGGGCGAGCAGTACTTC.

This clonotype was counted at least ten times. This rearrangement joins TRBV28 to TRBJ1-1; TRBD1 matches 9 bases. V lost 7 bases to trimming and J lost 0 bases; unmatched junction nucleotides: 6. This CDR3 region has 15 residues. Per the germline V gene, CDR1 is MDHEN and CDR2 is SYDVKM. CDR3 nucleotide sequence: TGTGCCAGCAACCCTGGACAGGGGTTGAACACTGAAGCTTTCTTT. The encoded protein is CASNPGQGLNTEAFF.

The V call is TRBV30, the J call TRBJ1-1; 8 bases match TRBD1. The V gene's germline CDR1 is GTSNPN and CDR2 SVGIG (reference sequence). This CDR3 is built from 15 residues. Unmatched junction bases numbered 9, after V lost 3 bases and J lost 3 bases. CDR3 DNA: TGTGCCTGGAGCCCCGGACAGGGTAGGGACACTGAAGCTTTCTTT. Protein: CAWSPGQGRDTEAFF.

Of note for this clonotype: An end of the junction does not agree with germline; a read error may underlie this. The CDR3 loop reads CANSFGPGELFF. CDR3 coding DNA: TGTGCCAACAGTTTTGGACCCGGGGAGCTGTTTTTT. The chain joins TRBV6-2 or TRBV6-3 to TRBJ2-2; D gene unclear. The CDR3 sequence is 12 residues long. Germline CDR1 reads MNHEY; CDR2 reads SVGEGT.

This chain links TRBV28 with TRBJ1-6, with D possibly matching TRBD1 (5 bases). This CDR3 has 13 residues. The germline CDR1 and CDR2 sequences are MDHEN and SYDVKM. Trimming removed 6 bases from V and 10 bases from J, with 13 bases in between. The CDR3 sequence: CASSTQGSSPLHF. The DNA for the CDR3 is TGTGCCAGCAGCACTCAGGGTTCCTCACCCCTCCACTTT.

This clonotype was seen once. The chain employs TRBV12-3 or TRBV12-4 and TRBJ1-1; unclear D gene. CDR3 length: 11 residues. The V end was cut by 6 bases, the J end by 8 bases, with 10 bases between. The CDR3 spells CASRWRTEAFF. CDR3 DNA sequence: TGTGCCAGCAGGTGGCGGACCGAAGCTTTCTTT.

In this sample, this clonotype turned up many times. The gene calls are TRBV6-1 and TRBJ1-4, with D possibly TRBD1 on 6 matching bases. The germline V gene encodes CDR1 MNHNS and CDR2 SASEGT. CDR3 length: 15 residues. V shed 4 bases and J shed 6 bases, with 15 bases lying between them. CDR3 in amino acids: CASSAYVGGDEKLFF. CDR3 bases: TGTGCCAGCAGTGCCTACGTGGGGGGCGATGAAAAACTGTTTTTT.

This clonotype was found many times. The chain is built from TRBV28 and TRBJ2-7; 9 bases are a match to TRBD1. CDR3 length equals 15 residues. The trim removed 7 bases at V and 2 bases at J, leaving 9 bases unmatched. In germline, CDR1 is MDHEN, CDR2 SYDVKM. The CDR3 nucleotides are TGTGCCAGCAACTTGGGGGACAGGGCGACCTACGAGCAGTACTTC. It codes for CASNLGDRATYEQYF.

This chain joins TRBV20-1 and TRBJ2-7; D possibly uses TRBD1 or TRBD2 (7 bases each). This CDR3 comprises 14 residues. V lost 6 bases and J lost 0, with 15 bases in between. CDR1 is DFQATT and CDR2 is SNEGSKA in the germline V gene (reference sequence). CDR3 loop: CSAGRGLGSYEQYF. The CDR3 DNA sequence: TGCAGTGCGGGGAGGGGGCTGGGCTCCTACGAGCAGTACTTC.

In its sample, this clonotype was seen many times. The chain uses TRBV11-3 and TRBJ2-5; D gene uncertain. The germline V gene has CDR1 SGHNT and CDR2 YENEEA. V was shortened by 8 bases and J by 5 bases, with 18 bases between the two germline ends. CDR3 size: 14 residues. The CDR3 nucleotides are TGTGCCAGCCGCCTCCGTGATGGTGGGGAGACCCAGTACTTC. It codes for CASRLRDGGETQYF.

The rearrangement uses TRBV6-5 and TRBJ1-2; TRBD1 might be the D (6 bases). The V end was cut by 2 bases, the J end by 8 bases, with 18 bases between. CDR1 is MNHEY and CDR2 is SVGAGI in the germline V gene. The CDR3 runs 15 residues. This CDR3 reads CASSYRGGRVGGYTF. CDR3 nucleotide sequence: TGTGCCAGCAGTTACCGGGGGGGGCGAGTAGGCGGCTACACCTTC.

The rearrangement joins TRBV28 to TRBJ2-7; 8 nucleotides agree with TRBD1. CDR1 MDHEN and CDR2 SYDVKM come from the germline V gene. Germline trimming cut 6 bases from V and 2 bases from J; bases unmatched to any gene: 15. This CDR3 comprises 17 residues. CDR3 amino acids: CASRAGTGLTATYEQYF. The CDR3 nucleotides read TGTGCCAGCAGGGCCGGGACAGGACTTACTGCGACCTACGAGCAGTACTTC.

Only a few counts were recorded for this clonotype. This chain uses TRBV25-1 with TRBJ1-1, with D perhaps matching TRBD1 (6 bases). The CDR3 has 13 amino acids. Looked up from germline, CDR1 is MGHDK and CDR2 is SYGVNS. Trimming took off 6 bases at V and 1 base at J, with 9 bases between the two ends. The CDR3 DNA reads as TGTGCCAGCAGAACAGGGACGAACACTGAAGCTTTCTTT. Its translation is CASRTGTNTEAFF. The full variable domain, rest sourced from reference TRBV25-1 and TRBJ1-1, is EADIYQTPRYLVIGTGKKITLECSQTMGHDKMYWYQQDPGMELHLIHYSYGVNSTEKGDLSSESTVSRIRTEHFPLTLESARPSHTSQYLCASRTGTNTEAFFGQGTRLTVV.

The DNA of the CDR3 is TGTGCCAGCAGTTACCGGGGACAGGGGACCTACCTGGAGACCCAGTACTTC. Translation: CASSYRGQGTYLETQYF. The J gene is TRBJ2-5, the V gene TRBV6-5; 10 bases agree with TRBD1. Trimming removed 2 bases from V and 5 bases from J; junction bases left unmatched: 11. Germline lookup yields CDR1 MNHEY and CDR2 SVGAGI. The CDR3 runs 17 residues.

The chain uses TRBV6-2 or TRBV6-3 and TRBJ2-7; 9 nucleotides align to TRBD2. Germline CDR1 MNHEY, CDR2 SVGEGT. J gave up 3 bases and V 8 bases, and 8 bases lay outside the gene matches. This CDR3 comprises 14 residues. CDR3 protein: CASQDDSGSYEQYF. The CDR3 DNA reads TGTGCCAGCCAGGACGATAGCGGGAGCTACGAGCAGTACTTC.